The 10 T cell receptor beta chains below all came from one sample that was sequenced in a study of vaccination and CD4 T cells after COVID-19. Which antigens these TCRs recognize remains unknown. This sample's treatment: roughly 11-day PBMC culture with coronavirus spike peptide pools or control peptides (ViraFEST assay). Cultured CD4+ T cells had their DNA profiled by the Oncomine TCR Beta short-read assay. TCRdb recomputed calls from the PCR reads with MiXCR, one row per CDR3 protein. The data contain some 20,000 distinct CDR3 sequences, 40% to 50% of them singletons. Material: CD4+ T cells from blood, cultured in vitro, obtained before SARS-CoV-2 vaccination. Receptors were obtained from a human donor who received a COVID-19 vaccine.

This chain links TRBV5-6 with TRBJ1-2, with TRBD1 matching 8 bases. V was clipped by 5 bases and J by 4 bases; unmatched bases: 7. The CDR3 runs 14 residues. Looked up from germline, CDR1 is SGHDT and CDR2 is YYEEEE. The DNA for the CDR3 is TGTGCCAGCAGTCCTAGACAGGGGAGCTATGGCTACACCTTC. Protein: CASSPRQGSYGYTF.

This clonotype has more than one count but fewer than ten. The chain recombines TRBV20-1 with TRBJ1-3; D is perhaps TRBD1 (6 bases). Per the germline V gene, CDR1 is DFQATT and CDR2 is SNEGSKA (reference sequence). V shed 6 bases and J shed 3 bases, with 9 bases lying between them. This CDR3 region has 12 residues. The CDR3 region is CSARDNGNTIYF. The CDR3 DNA reads TGCAGTGCCCGGGACAATGGAAACACCATATATTTT.

The CDR3 sequence is CATSDLSGTHGLFF. DNA for the CDR3: TGTGCCACCAGTGATTTGTCCGGGACCCACGGTCTGTTTTTT. The genes are TRBV24-1 and TRBJ1-4; TRBD1 is a possible D gene (5 bases). Trimming removed 0 bases at V and 14 bases at J, with 15 bases between. The CDR3 covers 14 residues. CDR1 and CDR2 from the germline V gene are KGHDR and SFDVKD.

CDR3 loop: CSVYDGRAYGYTF. The CDR3, as DNA: TGCAGCGTTTACGACGGGAGAGCCTATGGCTACACCTTC. The V and J genes are TRBV29-1 and TRBJ1-2, with unresolved D. Germline V gene sequence: CDR1 SQVTM, CDR2 ANQGSEA. Trimming stripped 5 bases from V and 4 bases from J, with 14 bases between. The CDR3 totals 13 residues.

The gene calls are TRBV12-3 or TRBV12-4 and TRBJ1-4, with D perhaps TRBD1 (5 bases). V gave up 3 bases and J gave up 6 bases, with 11 bases separating them. There are 14 residues in the CDR3. The CDR3 loop reads CASSLGGLDEKLFF. The CDR3 DNA reads TGTGCCAGCAGTTTGGGGGGACTGGATGAAAAACTGTTTTTT.

There are a few counts of this clonotype. V usage is TRBV20-1 and J usage is TRBJ1-6, with D maybe TRBD1 (5 bases). The CDR3 consists of 14 residues. Germline CDR1 and CDR2: DFQATT and SNEGSKA (reference sequence). V lost 1 base and J lost 7, with 11 bases in between. CDR3 protein: CSARGDRQNSPLHF. CDR3 in DNA: TGCAGTGCTAGAGGGGACCGACAGAATTCACCCCTCCACTTT.

This clonotype was counted only a few times. The chain links TRBV7-2 to TRBJ2-7; 9 nucleotides agree with TRBD1. CDR3 length: 13 residues. Trimming at V came to 1 base and at J to 12 bases, leaving 7 bases not matched to a gene. The germline V gene has CDR1 SGHTA and CDR2 FQGNSA. The CDR3 bases are TGTGCCAGCAGCTTAGGCGGGGACAGGGATTTGTACTTC. Translation: CASSLGGDRDLYF.

The chain has TRBV20-1 and TRBJ2-5, with D perhaps given as TRBD1 or TRBD2 (5 bases each). With 7 bases removed from V and 5 bases from J, the gap between germline ends came to 11 bases. The CDR3 runs to 11 residues. Germline CDR1 and CDR2: DFQATT and SNEGSKA (reference sequence). DNA of the CDR3: TGCAGTGGAGGGGTTACGGAGACCCAGTACTTC. Translating gives CSGGVTETQYF.

This clonotype has a single count. This chain links TRBV7-6 with TRBJ2-7, with 8 bases identical to TRBD1. Germline V gene data show CDR1 as SGHVS and CDR2 as FNYEAQ. This CDR3 is 13 amino acids long. The J segment lost 5 bases and the V segment lost 3 bases, leaving 3 bases of the junction unmatched. CDR3 nucleotide sequence: TGTGCCAGCAGCTTCTCAGGGGGCAACGAGCAGTACTTC. This sequence encodes CASSFSGGNEQYF.

The chain recombines TRBV12-3 or TRBV12-4 with TRBJ1-6, with TRBD1 matching over 10 bases. Trimming cost V 5 bases and J 7 bases; bases outside gene matches: 5. This CDR3 region has 15 residues. CDR3 nucleotide sequence: TGTGCCAGCAGTCTCCGGGACAGGGGCAATTCACCCCTCCACTTT. The encoded protein is CASSLRDRGNSPLHF.